This TCR beta chain derives from a study of blood T cell repertoires in COVID-19. As for the study in general: There were acute and convalescent COVID-19 samples, and they came from the United States, Italy and Spain. The cDNA or gDNA used as material had been derived from T cells, B-cell-depleted T cells, or PBMCs.

Sequencing was performed with immunoSEQ multiplex PCR; in TCRdb, only in-frame clones are kept and a portion is missing. The repertoire includes 300,000 to 400,000 clones, 88% of them detected once, and approximately 1.6% sits in the top ten. V was clipped by 10 bases and J by 7 bases, with 25 bases between them. The CDR3 spans 15 residues. CDR1 and CDR2 from the germline V gene are WNHNN and SYGVQD (reference sequence). The sequence was collected from a woman between 25 and 40 years old with COVID-19, enrolled during active disease. The sample taken for sequencing was peripheral blood. V usage is TRBV10-1 and J usage is TRBJ1-2, with unresolved D. DNA for the CDR3: TGCGCCATAGTACTTTACTTTCAACTCACCACTGGCTACACCTTC. It codes for CAIVLYFQLTTGYTF.